The 6 T cell receptor beta chains reported below all come from one sample, sequenced in a study of blood T cell repertoires in COVID-19 (dated by TCRdb to about 2020). Receptor libraries were prepared by the immunoSEQ multiplex PCR assay. The immuneACCESS repertoire file appears here via TCRdb, limited to in-frame rearrangements. These files lack a portion of the clones; in checked studies, under half of the deficit traces to unresolved V genes, and the cause of the others is not known. The sample table holds about 160,000 clones, of which approximately 84% were seen once. Of the sample, 22% falls within the top ten clones. Source material: peripheral blood. Receptors were obtained from a woman older than 75 with acute or convalescent COVID-19.

About this clone itself: An end of the junction differs from the germline gene, which may be a read error. V and J are TRBV5-6 and TRBJ2-1; D is possibly TRBD2 (7 bases). Germline V gene lookup returns CDR1 SGHDT and CDR2 YYEEEE. This CDR3 region has 16 residues. CDR3 DNA: TGTGCCAACAGCCCCTCTGGGGGGGCCACCTACAATGAGCAGTTCTTC. Translated, it gives CANSPSGGATYNEQFF.

This rearrangement joins TRBV18 to TRBJ1-1, with 9 nucleotides matching TRBD1. The germline CDR1 and CDR2 sequences are KGHSH and LQKENI. The CDR3 consists of 13 residues. The ends lost 6 bases at V and 6 bases at J; junction bases unmatched: 5. Written as DNA, the CDR3 is TGTGCCAGCTCGACAGGGGGGCGGGCTGAAGCTTTCTTT. Translating it yields CASSTGGRAEAFF.

V gene TRBV9 combines with J gene TRBJ2-5, with 13 bases aligning to TRBD2. This CDR3 contains 17 residues. Germline-derived CDR1 and CDR2 are SGDLS and YYNGEE. The V and J ends lost 0 bases and 4 bases, in that order; junction bases with no gene match: 6. CDR3 sequence (DNA): TGTGCCAGCAGCGTAGGGGTGGGGACTAGCGGGACAGAGACCCAGTACTTC. Its translation is CASSVGVGTSGTETQYF.

V and J are TRBV5-1 and TRBJ2-1; tentative D call: TRBD1 (6 bases). The CDR3 extends over 15 amino acids. CDR1 and CDR2 from the germline V gene are SGHRS and YFSETQ. V lost 7 bases and J lost 9, with 23 bases in between. The CDR3 DNA reads as TGCGCCAGCCAAGAAGAATGGGGACAAGCCCGTGAGCAGTTCTTC. Its protein product is CASQEEWGQAREQFF. The variable domain in full, with the rest retrieved from reference TRBV5-1 and TRBJ2-1, is KAGVTQTPRYLIKTRGQQVTLSCSPISGHRSVSWYQQTPGQGLQFLFEYFSETQRNKGNFPGRFSGRQFSNSRSEMNVSTLELGDSALYLCASQEEWGQAREQFFGPGTRLTVL.

The chain couples TRBV19 to TRBJ1-1; 9 bases are shared with TRBD1. The V and J ends lost 0 bases and 1 base, in that order; junction bases with no gene match: 3. The V gene's germline CDR1 is LNHDA and CDR2 SQIVND (reference sequence). The length of the CDR3 is 16 residues. CDR3 DNA: TGTGCCAGTAGTATAGAAACAGGGGGCCCGAACACTGAAGCTTTCTTT. Amino acids: CASSIETGGPNTEAFF. The whole variable domain, filled in from reference TRBV19 and TRBJ1-1, reads DGGITQSPKYLFRKEGQNVTLSCEQNLNHDAMYWYRQDPGQGLRLIYYSQIVNDFQKGDIAEGYSVSREKKESFPLTVTSAQKNPTAFYLCASSIETGGPNTEAFFGQGTRLTVV.

This clone was counted a single time. V gene TRBV12-3 or TRBV12-4 combines with J gene TRBJ2-5; D remains ambiguous. CDR3 length: 13 residues. The germline V and J ends were trimmed by 5 bases and 1 base, with 8 bases remaining between them. The CDR3 reads CASSKLVQETQYF. Written as DNA, the CDR3 is TGTGCCAGCAGTAAGCTAGTCCAAGAGACCCAGTACTTC.